This TCR beta chain was obtained from a study of cytomegalovirus exposure and HLA in healthy donors. Researchers ran the PCR with 60 Vbeta and 13 Jbeta primers. Only in-frame clones appear in the TCRdb table, and some are missing; sequencing was by immunoSEQ multiplex PCR. The data hold 90,000 to 120,000 clones, with 81% observed a single time. Study-wide results and caveats: A link between a missense DCLRE1C variant and TCR beta V- and J-gene trimming emerged from a later analysis.

CDR1 is SGHRS and CDR2 is YFSETQ in the germline V gene. The CDR3 totals 13 residues. V dropped 4 bases and J dropped 2; count of bases not matched to a gene: 3. A note on this clone: Its antigen remains unknown.

This TCR came from a young man in good health and CMV-seronegative. The sequenced material came from PBMCs. The genes are TRBV5-1 and TRBJ2-7; 7 nucleotides agree with TRBD1. The CDR3 DNA sequence: TGCGCCAGCAGCGGGGACAGAGCCTACGAGCAGTACTTC. Its protein is CASSGDRAYEQYF.